This TCR beta chain was captured in a study of blood T cell repertoires in COVID-19. Across the whole study: PBMCs, B-cell-depleted T cells, or T cells provided the cDNA or gDNA that made up the material.

TCRdb's table, derived via immunoSEQ multiplex PCR, lists solely in-frame clones and lacks some. The table records about 150,000 clones, 88% of them present only once. CDR1 is MDHEN, CDR2 SYDVKM, per germline. The CDR3 is 12 residues long. J gave up 6 bases and V 11 bases, and 9 bases lay outside the gene matches. The TCR originated in a human donor with COVID-19, enrolled during active disease. The donor label of this sample is uncertain. The sequencing input was peripheral blood. The chain has TRBV28 and TRBJ1-2, with 7 bases aligning to TRBD1. The CDR3 spells CAAAGQGDGYTF. CDR3 DNA sequence: TGTGCCGCAGCTGGGCAGGGGGATGGCTACACCTTC.